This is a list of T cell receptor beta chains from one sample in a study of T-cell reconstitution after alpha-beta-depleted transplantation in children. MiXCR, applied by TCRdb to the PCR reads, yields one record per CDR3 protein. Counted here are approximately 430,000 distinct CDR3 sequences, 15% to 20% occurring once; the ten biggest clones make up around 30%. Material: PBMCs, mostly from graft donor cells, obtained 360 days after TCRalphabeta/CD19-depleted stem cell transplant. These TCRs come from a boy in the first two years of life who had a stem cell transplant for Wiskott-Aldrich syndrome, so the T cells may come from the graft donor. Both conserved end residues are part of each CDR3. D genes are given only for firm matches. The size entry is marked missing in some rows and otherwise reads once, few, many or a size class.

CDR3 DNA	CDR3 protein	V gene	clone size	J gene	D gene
TGTGCCAGCAGCTTAGGGATCGATCTCAATGAGCAGTTCTTC	CASSLGIDLNEQFF	TRBV7-2	.	TRBJ2-1	.
TGTGCCAGCAGGCCCTCAGGGGGCGCAGATACGCAGTATTTT	CASRPSGGADTQYF	TRBV25-1	many	TRBJ2-3	TRBD1
TGCGCCAGCAGCGTCTTGGACAGGGCCTACGAGCAGTACTTC	CASSVLDRAYEQYF	TRBV5-1	.	TRBJ2-7	TRBD1
TGCAGTGCTAGGGGACAGGGGTTCGCCTACGAGCAGTACTTC	CSARGQGFAYEQYF	TRBV20-1	.	TRBJ2-7	TRBD1
TGTGCCAGCAGCTTGCCCACTAGAGGGTGGCACACCGGGGAGCTGTTTTTT	CASSLPTRGWHTGELFF	TRBV7-2	few	TRBJ2-2	.
TGCAGCGTTGTTCGTCCCACAGATACGCAGTATTTT	CSVVRPTDTQYF	TRBV29-1	few	TRBJ2-3	.
TGCGCCAGCAGCCAAATCACAGGGAAGGAGGGAAAAGAGACCCAGTACTTC	CASSQITGKEGKETQYF	TRBV4-1	few	TRBJ2-5	.
TGTGCCAGCTCACCCCCTTGGTTGAGGGGAAGCACAGATACGCAGTATTTT	CASSPPWLRGSTDTQYF	TRBV18	few	TRBJ2-3	.
TGTGCCAGTACTCCAAGGACAGGATACACTGAAGCTTTCTTT	CASTPRTGYTEAFF	TRBV19	.	TRBJ1-1	TRBD1
TGTGCCACCAGTGATTGGGGTAATCAGCCCCAGCATTTT	CATSDWGNQPQHF	TRBV24-1	few	TRBJ1-5	.
TGTGCCACCAGTGATCCGGGCATCAATGAGCAGTTCTTC	CATSDPGINEQFF	TRBV24-1	few	TRBJ2-1	.
TGTGCCAGCAGCATTAGGACAGCTGGGGCCAACGTCCTGACTTTC	CASSIRTAGANVLTF	TRBV12-3/TRBV12-4	.	TRBJ2-6	.
TGTGCCACCAGCAGAGCATATCGGGGGCGATTTCACACTGAAGCTTTCTTT	CATSRAYRGRFHTEAFF	TRBV15	.	TRBJ1-1	.
TGTGCCAGCAGCTTAAAGCCGGGACAGAACACCGGGGAGCTGTTTTTT	CASSLKPGQNTGELFF	TRBV7-9	.	TRBJ2-2	.
TGTGCCAGCAGCTTGATACAGCCAAATGAAAAACTGTTTTTT	CASSLIQPNEKLFF	TRBV5-5	.	TRBJ1-4	.
TGTGCCAGCAGAACCAGCGGGAGGAAGTACGAGCAGTACTTC	CASRTSGRKYEQYF	TRBV27	few	TRBJ2-7	TRBD2
TGTGCCAGCTCACCACAGGGGGCGGGATCGAGGTTCTTC	CASSPQGAGSRFF	TRBV18	.	TRBJ2-1	.
TGCGCCAGCAGCTTGGTAGGCAGCCCAGATACGCAGTATTTT	CASSLVGSPDTQYF	TRBV5-1	.	TRBJ2-3	.
TGCAGCGTTGAGGGGATTAGCTGGGGGACCACAGATACGCAGTATTTT	CSVEGISWGTTDTQYF	TRBV29-1	.	TRBJ2-3	.
TGTGCCAGCAGTTTTGCCGGGACCCCTCGGGAGCAGTACTTC	CASSFAGTPREQYF	TRBV12-3/TRBV12-4	few	TRBJ2-7	.
TGTGCCACCAGTGACCTTGGGACAGCTAGCACAGATACGCAGTATTTT	CATSDLGTASTDTQYF	TRBV24-1	.	TRBJ2-3	TRBD1
TGTGCCATCAGTGAACTATGGGACAGCCCTAACTATGGCTACACCTTC	CAISELWDSPNYGYTF	TRBV10-3	few	TRBJ1-2	TRBD1
TGTGCCAGCAGTTCACCGGGACTAGCGGTTCCCTCCTACGAGCAGTACTTC	CASSSPGLAVPSYEQYF	TRBV28	.	TRBJ2-7	TRBD2
TGTGCCAGTAGTTCCGGAATAGTACGGCTTAGCTCCTACAATGAGCAGTTCTTC	CASSSGIVRLSSYNEQFF	TRBV19	.	TRBJ2-1	.
TGTGCCAGCAGTTTCCGTGGGAGGGCCGGGGAGCTGTTTTTT	CASSFRGRAGELFF	TRBV12-3/TRBV12-4	.	TRBJ2-2	TRBD2
TGTGCCAGCAGCTTATCCCGAGCGGTCCTGAACACTGAAGCTTTCTTT	CASSLSRAVLNTEAFF	TRBV11-2	few	TRBJ1-1	.
TGTGCCAGCAGATTGGACAGGGACATCACTGAAGCTTTCTTT	CASRLDRDITEAFF	TRBV27	few	TRBJ1-1	TRBD1
TGCGCCAGTAAGCGGATTCCCTCCTACAATGAGCAGTTCTTC	CASKRIPSYNEQFF	TRBV5-1	.	TRBJ2-1	.
TGCAGTGCTAGAGATTGGAGCTTGGGGGGAGGGCCCGACAATGAGCAGTTCTTC	CSARDWSLGGGPDNEQFF	TRBV20-1	.	TRBJ2-1	TRBD2
TGCGCCAGCAGCCAAGTCGGGACTACCACCTACGAGCAGTACTTC	CASSQVGTTTYEQYF	TRBV4-1	.	TRBJ2-7	TRBD2
TGTGCCAGCAGTCGGGACAGAATGAACACTGAAGCTTTCTTT	CASSRDRMNTEAFF	TRBV2	few	TRBJ1-1	TRBD1
TGTGCCAGCAGCATGGGACAGGGCGAGGAGCAGTACTTC	CASSMGQGEEQYF	TRBV7-9	.	TRBJ2-7	TRBD1
TGCGCCAGCAGCGACCTCCCGCCAGGGATCCCCCTCGAGCAGTACTTC	CASSDLPPGIPLEQYF	TRBV4-1	few	TRBJ2-7	.
TGTGCCACCAGTGACGCTACTAGCGGGAGGGGAGAGACCCAGTACTTC	CATSDATSGRGETQYF	TRBV24-1	few	TRBJ2-5	TRBD2
TGTGCCGCCGCCGTAGCGGGGGGGAGCACAGATACGCAGTATTTT	CAAAVAGGSTDTQYF	TRBV10-3	many	TRBJ2-3	TRBD2
TGCAGTGCCAAACTACCGGGACGGACTTTGGCAGATACGCAGTATTTT	CSAKLPGRTLADTQYF	TRBV20-1	.	TRBJ2-3	.
TGTGCCACCAGCAAGACAGGCACCTACGAGCAGTACTTC	CATSKTGTYEQYF	TRBV15	few	TRBJ2-7	.
TGCAGCGTTGAAGATTCGAGGCAGGCCCACCAGTTCTTC	CSVEDSRQAHQFF	TRBV29-1	.	TRBJ2-1	.
TGCGCCAGCAGCCCTTGGAACCCTGGGAAGACCCAGTACTTC	CASSPWNPGKTQYF	TRBV5-1	.	TRBJ2-5	.
TGTGCCAGCAGTTACGGGACTAGCGGGATGGAGACCCAGTACTTC	CASSYGTSGMETQYF	TRBV6-2/TRBV6-3	.	TRBJ2-5	TRBD2